This T cell receptor (beta chain) was identified in a study of cytomegalovirus exposure and HLA in healthy donors. Whole-study findings and limits: Indistinguishable V segments, including TRBV6-2 and TRBV6-3, were excluded. Among TCR beta chains of equal frequency, HLA-associated ones were more clonally expanded in a later analysis.

Concerning this clone: Its antigen is as yet unknown.

The CDR3 covers 13 residues. V dropped 4 bases and J dropped 5; count of bases not matched to a gene: 4. Looked up from germline, CDR1 is SNHLY and CDR2 is FYNNEI. PCR amplification relied on 60 Vbeta primers (plus 13 Jbeta primers). Study processing details: Later reanalysis found 60 million to 90 million unique TCR beta chains, some 10 million of them shared. Data came from immunoSEQ multiplex PCR; TCRdb stores just in-frame clones and leaves some out. V and J calls and clone size follow that table, whereas D and trimming were derived from the DNA. The data show fewer than 250,000 clones, just over 75% seen once.

The chain recombines TRBV2 with TRBJ2-7; 8 bases fit TRBD1. This sequence originates from a man aged 18 to 29 in good health and CMV-seronegative. Sample: PBMCs. The CDR3 coding sequence is TGTGCCAGCAGTGGACAGGGGTTCGACGAGCAGTACTTC. Its protein is CASSGQGFDEQYF.